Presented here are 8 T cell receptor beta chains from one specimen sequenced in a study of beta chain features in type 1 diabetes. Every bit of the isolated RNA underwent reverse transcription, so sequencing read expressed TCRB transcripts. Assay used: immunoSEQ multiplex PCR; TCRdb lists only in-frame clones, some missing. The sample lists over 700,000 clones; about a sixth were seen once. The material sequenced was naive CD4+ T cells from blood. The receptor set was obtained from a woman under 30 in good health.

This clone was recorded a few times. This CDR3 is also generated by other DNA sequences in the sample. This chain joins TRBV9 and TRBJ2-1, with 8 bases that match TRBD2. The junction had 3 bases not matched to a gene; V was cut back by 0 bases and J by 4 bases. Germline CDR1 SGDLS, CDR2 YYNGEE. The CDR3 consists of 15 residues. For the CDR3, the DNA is TGTGCCAGCAGCGTAGGGGTAGCGGGATACAATGAGCAGTTCTTC. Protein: CASSVGVAGYNEQFF.

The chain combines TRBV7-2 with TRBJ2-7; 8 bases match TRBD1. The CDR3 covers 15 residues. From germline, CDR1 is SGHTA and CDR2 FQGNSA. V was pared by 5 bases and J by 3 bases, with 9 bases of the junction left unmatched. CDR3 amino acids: CASSHFWDRRYEQYF. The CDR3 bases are TGTGCCAGCAGCCACTTTTGGGACAGGCGCTACGAGCAGTACTTC.

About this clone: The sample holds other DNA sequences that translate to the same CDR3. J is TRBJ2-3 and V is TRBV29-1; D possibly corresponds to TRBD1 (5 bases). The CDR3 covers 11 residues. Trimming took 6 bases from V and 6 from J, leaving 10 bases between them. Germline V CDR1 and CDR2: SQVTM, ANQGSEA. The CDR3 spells CSVQGGDTQYF. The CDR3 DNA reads TGCAGCGTCCAGGGTGGGGATACGCAGTATTTT.

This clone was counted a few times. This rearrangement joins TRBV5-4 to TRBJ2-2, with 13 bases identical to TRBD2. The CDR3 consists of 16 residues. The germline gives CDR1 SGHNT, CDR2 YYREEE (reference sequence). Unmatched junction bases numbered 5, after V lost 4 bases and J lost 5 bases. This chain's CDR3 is CASSRTSGSLTGELFF. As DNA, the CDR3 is TGTGCCAGCAGCCGGACTAGCGGGAGCCTAACCGGGGAGCTGTTTTTT.

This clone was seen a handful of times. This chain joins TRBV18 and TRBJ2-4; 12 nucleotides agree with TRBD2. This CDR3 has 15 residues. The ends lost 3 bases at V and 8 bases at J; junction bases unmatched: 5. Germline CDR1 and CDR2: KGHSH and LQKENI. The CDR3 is CASSPLTSGSDIQYF. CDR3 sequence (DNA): TGTGCCAGCTCACCTTTGACTAGCGGGAGTGACATTCAGTACTTC.

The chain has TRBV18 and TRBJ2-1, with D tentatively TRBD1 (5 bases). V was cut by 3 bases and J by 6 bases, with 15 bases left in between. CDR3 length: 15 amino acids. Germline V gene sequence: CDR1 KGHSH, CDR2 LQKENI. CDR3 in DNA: TGTGCCAGCTCACCGGGGCAGTGGGGCGGCAATGAGCAGTTCTTC. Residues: CASSPGQWGGNEQFF.

CDR3 loop: CASSQGSGLTGELFF. Here the CDR3 DNA reads TGTGCCAGCAGCCAAGGGAGCGGGCTCACCGGGGAGCTGTTTTTT. V usage is TRBV4-2 and J usage is TRBJ2-2; weak D call: TRBD2 (6 bases). The CDR3 is made up of 15 amino acids. Deletions cut 1 base from V and 4 bases from J, with 10 bases between. Germline values: CDR1 LGHNA, CDR2 YNFKEQ.

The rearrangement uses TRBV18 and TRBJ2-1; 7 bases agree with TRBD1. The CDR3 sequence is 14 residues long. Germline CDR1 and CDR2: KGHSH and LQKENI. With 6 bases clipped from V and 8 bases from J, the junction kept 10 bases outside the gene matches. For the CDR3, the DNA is TGTGCCAGCTCCCGGGTACAGGGGCCCGATGAGCAGTTCTTC. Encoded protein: CASSRVQGPDEQFF.